This T cell receptor (beta chain) appears in the sequencing data of a study of CD8 T cells in ankylosing spondylitis. Study-wide results and limits: In ankylosing spondylitis patients, matched synovial fluid reportedly showed significant enrichment of disease-linked clones. Both synovial fluid and blood in reactive arthritis had previously been reported to carry some motif variants. Disease-linked clones were CD8+ and relatively rare in peripheral blood. The study identified a TCR beta motif of several highly homologous variants that appeared characteristic of ankylosing spondylitis blood.

With molecular barcodes, quantitative 5'-RACE was used to make the TCR beta libraries. TCRdb passed the 5' RACE reads through MiXCR, listing each CDR3 protein once. The sample records about 440,000 distinct CDR3 sequences, under 20% being singletons. This clonotype appeared a few times. Its antigen is not identified. Germline lookup yields CDR1 SGHRS and CDR2 YFSETQ. CDR3 size: 15 residues. With V trimmed by 4 bases and J by 1 base, 2 bases remained unmatched. The specimen was blood, either unsorted or a sorted T cell fraction (not recorded which). This chain joins TRBV5-1 and TRBJ2-2, with TRBD1 matching 9 bases. The source of this sequence is a male donor with ankylosing spondylitis. For the CDR3, the DNA is TGCGCCAGCAGCGAGGACAGGGGGAACACCGGGGAGCTGTTTTTT. Encoded protein: CASSEDRGNTGELFF. Based on the CDR3 plus reference TRBV5-1 and TRBJ2-2, the full variable domain is KAGVTQTPRYLIKTRGQQVTLSCSPISGHRSVSWYQQTPGQGLQFLFEYFSETQRNKGNFPGRFSGRQFSNSRSEMNVSTLELGDSALYLCASSEDRGNTGELFFGEGSRLTVL.